This T cell receptor (beta chain) was sequenced in a study of T cell repertoires in cytomegalovirus infection (dated by TCRdb to about 2019). A note on the overall study: Donor HLA type was relevant to the analysis, as public TCR beta signatures indicated carriage of CMV infection together with the matching HLA type. Beyond this particular receptor, the publication reports: Cumulative frequency of public TCR beta family members discriminated carriers of CMV infection plus the relevant HLA type in this cohort and an independent approximately 350-donor cohort. In the ex vivo response, HLA-C-restricted CMV-specific TCR beta clonotypes were dominant, and in two of eight donors the single most frequent clonotype came from this HLA-C-restricted group.

This clonotype was seen repeatedly, ten times or more. Its binding antigen is unknown. No base qualities exist here, and no much larger clone lies one base off it. Data came from an Illumina HiSeq 1500. TCRdb passed the public sequencing reads through fastp at Q25 and MiXCR, retaining productive beta sequences. Every entry covers one CDR3 protein and lists the most common genes and DNA from its rows. In this sample the table shows around 210,000 distinct CDR3 sequences, 6% to 8% of which occur a single time. About 6.3% of the sample lies in the top ten. Per the germline V gene, SGHVS is the CDR1 and FNYEAQ is the CDR2. Trimming takes 6 bases off V and 8 bases off J; junction bases not matched to a gene: 9. There are 15 amino acids in the CDR3, from cysteine to phenylalanine inclusive. The read is trimmed to its CDR3 DNA, 45 bases read in frame from base 1.

Sequencing was carried out using PBMCs. Recombination linked TRBV7-6 to TRBJ1-4; 10 bases in between match TRBD1. This clonotype was obtained from a human donor in good health (CMV status not recorded). Some clones in this sample may be carry-over from other donors' samples. The CDR3 in this case is CASSQGDRGGEKLFF. The DNA is as follows: TGTGCCAGCAGTCAAGGGGACAGGGGAGGGGAAAAACTGTTTTTT.